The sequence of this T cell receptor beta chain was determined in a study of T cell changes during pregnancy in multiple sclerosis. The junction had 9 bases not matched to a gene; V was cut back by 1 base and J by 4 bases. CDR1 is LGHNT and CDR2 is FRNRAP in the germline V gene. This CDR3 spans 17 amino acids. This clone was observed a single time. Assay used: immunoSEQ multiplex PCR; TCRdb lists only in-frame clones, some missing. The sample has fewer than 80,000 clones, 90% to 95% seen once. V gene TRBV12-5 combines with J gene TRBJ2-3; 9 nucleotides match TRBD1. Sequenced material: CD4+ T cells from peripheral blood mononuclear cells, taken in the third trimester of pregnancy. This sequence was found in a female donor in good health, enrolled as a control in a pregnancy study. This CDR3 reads CASGLAIPGQGPDTQYF. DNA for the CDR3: TGTGCTAGTGGTTTGGCGATTCCGGGACAGGGACCAGATACGCAGTATTTT.